This entry is about one T cell receptor beta chain. This CDR3 is built from 11 residues. V lost 1 base and J 8 bases, leaving 3 bases between the germline ends. CDR1 and CDR2 from the germline V gene are SGHTA and FQGNSA. This entry is derived from a study of control samples from healthy donors and cancer patients. Method: immunoSEQ multiplex PCR; TCRdb's copy keeps in-frame clones and lacks some. The sample holds about 160,000 clones, approximately 96% seen once. Sequencing input: blood. The chain is built from TRBV7-2 and TRBJ2-1; the D is unclear. The sequence was obtained from a woman aged 25 to 39 in good health. The CDR3 reads CASSLVYEQFF. The CDR3 nucleotides are TGTGCCAGCAGCTTAGTCTATGAGCAGTTCTTC.